These 28 T cell receptor beta chains were sequenced from one sample in a study of cytomegalovirus exposure and HLA in healthy donors. PCR was performed using 60 Vbeta and 13 Jbeta primers. Libraries were prepared by immunoSEQ multiplex PCR; TCRdb keeps only in-frame clonotypes and omits some of them. The sample comprises 160,000 or so clones, roughly 87% of which are singletons, and approximately 0.55% rests with the top ten. What was sequenced was PBMCs. The receptor source for this set is a woman in her forties or fifties in good health and CMV-seronegative.

A note on this clone: An end of the junction does not agree with germline; a read error may underlie this. The chain couples TRBV6-1 to TRBJ2-7; TRBD2 aligns across 7 bases. The germline V gene encodes CDR1 MNHNS and CDR2 SASEGT. This CDR3 contains 11 residues. The CDR3 reads CASSERDYADF. CDR3 coding DNA: TGTGCCAGCAGTGAGAGGGACTATGCAGACTTC.

CDR3 amino acids: CASSGSPGGHQRLFF. CDR3 in DNA: TGTGCCAGCAGTGGATCGCCGGGAGGGCACCAAAGACTGTTTTTT. The chain recombines TRBV2 with TRBJ1-4, with D uncertain. Trimming cost V 4 bases and J 13 bases, with 22 bases left between them. The CDR3 sequence is 15 residues long. Looked up from germline, CDR1 is SNHLY and CDR2 is FYNNEI.

A single count supports this clone. The chain combines TRBV7-9 with TRBJ1-4, with D uncertain. V shed 4 bases and J shed 0 bases, with 6 bases lying between them. CDR1 SEHNR and CDR2 FQNEAQ come from the germline V gene (reference sequence). This CDR3 has 14 amino acids. The CDR3 bases are TGTGCCAGCAGCTACCCAGCAACTAATGAAAAACTGTTTTTT. This sequence encodes CASSYPATNEKLFF.

Turning to this clone: An end of the junction differs from the germline gene, which may be a read error. The rearrangement links TRBV6-1 to TRBJ2-7; either TRBD1 or TRBD2 may fit D (7 bases each). Germline V lookup: CDR1 MNHNS, CDR2 SASEGT. The CDR3 extends over 18 amino acids. This CDR3 reads CASSKAGQTWDSRTYLYF. In DNA form, the CDR3 reads TGTGCCAGCAGTAAAGCGGGACAGACTTGGGACTCCCGGACGTATCTGTACTTC.

The chain carries TRBV7-9 and TRBJ2-7, with D possibly matching TRBD1 (6 bases). In germline, CDR1 is SEHNR, CDR2 FQNEAQ (reference sequence). This CDR3 has 16 residues. V was pared by 4 bases and J by 2 bases, with 18 bases between. The CDR3 DNA reads TGTGCCAGCAGCTCGATAGGACAGCCTCCGCCCTACGAGCAGTACTTC. It is translated as CASSSIGQPPPYEQYF. The full variable domain, completed using reference TRBV7-9 and TRBJ2-7, is DTGVSQNPRHKITKRGQNVTFRCDPISEHNRLYWYRQTLGQGPEFLTYFQNEAQLEKSRLLSDRFSAERPKGSFSTLEIQRTEQGDSAMYLCASSSIGQPPPYEQYFGPGTRLTVT.

This clone was counted only a few times. The chain carries TRBV6-1 and TRBJ1-2; 7 bases are a match to TRBD1. The CDR3 consists of 13 residues. V lost 10 bases to trimming and J lost 4 bases; unmatched junction nucleotides: 9. Germline CDR1 MNHNS, CDR2 SASEGT. The CDR3 coding sequence is TGTGCCACCTGGACAGGTTTAGCCTATGGCTACACCTTC. Its protein product is CATWTGLAYGYTF.

V gene TRBV4-3 combines with J gene TRBJ2-1; 8 bases are a match to TRBD2. J lost 4 bases, V lost 9 bases, and 11 bases had no gene match. Germline-derived CDR1 and CDR2 are LGHNA and YSLEER. The CDR3 totals 15 residues. In DNA, the CDR3 is TGCGCCAGTGCAGGTAAAGCGGGGGATTACAATGAGCAGTTCTTC. Protein: CASAGKAGDYNEQFF.

The rearrangement joins TRBV19 to TRBJ2-2, with 8 bases matching TRBD2. The germline gives CDR1 LNHDA, CDR2 SQIVND (reference sequence). V lost 5 bases and J lost 8; bases outside the gene matches: 4. This CDR3 spans 13 amino acids. The CDR3 region has the DNA TGTGCCAGTAGTGCCCGACTAGCGGGGGAGCTGTTTTTT. This codes for CASSARLAGELFF.

This CDR3 is CAISGAQGRQLYEQYF. CDR3 in DNA: TGTGCCATCAGTGGGGCACAGGGAAGGCAGCTCTACGAGCAGTACTTC. The J gene is TRBJ2-7, the V gene TRBV10-3; D might be TRBD1 (6 bases). The V end was cut by 4 bases, the J end by 3 bases, with 19 bases between. The CDR3 contains 16 residues. CDR1 and CDR2 (germline): ENHRY, SYGVKD.

J is TRBJ2-5 and V is TRBV13; 12 bases are a match to TRBD2. There are 17 residues in the CDR3. Germline assignment: CDR1 PRHDT and CDR2 FYEKMQ (reference sequence). The V gene end was trimmed by 4 bases and the J gene end by 11 bases; junction bases not matched to a gene: 17. CDR3 sequence reads: CASSWQTLAGGPLEQYF. The CDR3 DNA sequence: TGTGCCAGCAGCTGGCAGACACTAGCGGGAGGCCCCCTTGAGCAGTACTTC.

J is TRBJ2-7 and V is TRBV6-1; TRBD2 matches 13 bases. Germline CDR1 is MNHNS and CDR2 is SASEGT. This CDR3 region has 14 residues. The V segment lost 6 bases and the J segment 7 bases; nucleotides outside the gene matches: 6. The CDR3 sequence is CASRPGLAGVEQYF. In DNA, the CDR3 is TGTGCCAGCAGACCAGGACTAGCGGGGGTGGAGCAGTACTTC.

This chain joins TRBV5-4 and TRBJ2-7; TRBD2 matches 15 bases. V was pared by 4 bases and J by 5 bases, with 7 bases of the junction left unmatched. The CDR3 contains 16 residues. Per the germline V gene, CDR1 is SGHNT and CDR2 is YYREEE (reference sequence). CDR3 loop: CASSPGLAGGQHEQYF. In DNA, the CDR3 is TGTGCCAGCAGCCCGGGACTAGCGGGAGGCCAGCACGAGCAGTACTTC.

The chain links TRBV28 to TRBJ2-7, with 9 bases identical to TRBD1. The ends lost 4 bases at V and 5 bases at J; junction bases unmatched: 9. Germline loops: CDR1 MDHEN, CDR2 SYDVKM. CDR3 size: 15 residues. This CDR3 reads CASSSTGQGSDEQYF. The CDR3 bases are TGTGCCAGCAGTTCAACGGGACAGGGCAGCGACGAGCAGTACTTC.

The chain is built from TRBV19 and TRBJ2-4; TRBD1 aligns across 7 bases. With 6 bases clipped from V and 6 bases from J, the junction kept 2 bases outside the gene matches. The CDR3 sequence is 12 residues long. Germline V lookup: CDR1 LNHDA, CDR2 SQIVND (reference sequence). The CDR3, as DNA: TGTGCCAGTAGGGGGGACAGAAACATTCAGTACTTC. Protein sequence: CASRGDRNIQYF.

The CDR3 here is CASSDSSLTGELFF. CDR3 bases: TGCGCCAGCAGTGACAGTTCCCTCACCGGGGAGCTGTTTTTT. The rearrangement uses TRBV10-1 and TRBJ2-2, with unresolved D. V was cut by 3 bases and J by 4 bases, with 9 bases left in between. CDR3 length: 14 residues. Germline assignment: CDR1 WNHNN and CDR2 SYGVQD (reference sequence).

The chain links TRBV19 to TRBJ1-1; TRBD1 aligns across 8 bases. From germline, CDR1 is LNHDA and CDR2 SQIVND (reference sequence). This CDR3 has 15 amino acids. V shed 0 bases, J shed 4 bases, and the junction held 4 bases outside the gene matches. CDR3 sequence reads: CASSIDPDRGTEAFF. The DNA of the CDR3 is TGTGCCAGTAGTATAGATCCCGACAGGGGCACTGAAGCTTTCTTT.

This chain uses TRBV11-2 with TRBJ1-2; D is possibly TRBD1 (6 bases). Germline CDR1 reads SGHAT; CDR2 reads FQNNGV. V lost 5 bases and J 5 bases, leaving 18 bases between the germline ends. The CDR3 runs to 15 residues. The CDR3 region has the DNA TGTGCCAGCAGCGAGGACAGCCTTTCGATTTATGGCTACACCTTC. Translated: CASSEDSLSIYGYTF.

The sample holds a few counts of this clone. V and J are TRBV6-5 and TRBJ2-5; TRBD1 matches at 7 bases. The V gene end was trimmed by 2 bases and the J gene end by 5 bases; junction bases not matched to a gene: 5. Germline assignment: CDR1 MNHEY and CDR2 SVGAGI. The CDR3 length is 14 residues. In DNA form, the CDR3 reads TGTGCCAGCAGTTACCGCGGCAGGGGGGAGACCCAGTACTTC. Protein sequence: CASSYRGRGETQYF.

The rearrangement links TRBV5-4 to TRBJ2-3; 8 bases fit TRBD2. The V gene's germline CDR1 is SGHNT and CDR2 YYREEE (reference sequence). This CDR3 has 19 amino acids. V shed 4 bases and J 0 bases; nucleotides not matched to a gene: 16. The CDR3 DNA reads as TGTGCCAGCAGCCGATCGGGGGGGGCCCCGCTCCCTAGCACAGATACGCAGTATTTT. It codes for CASSRSGGAPLPSTDTQYF.

This rearrangement joins TRBV6-5 to TRBJ2-7; TRBD2 aligns across 9 bases. V gave up 2 bases and J gave up 7 bases; unmatched junction bases: 12. The CDR3 runs to 16 residues. Germline loops: CDR1 MNHEY, CDR2 SVGAGI. Here the CDR3 reads CASSYESERGAREQYF. Here the CDR3 DNA reads TGTGCCAGCAGTTACGAATCGGAGCGGGGGGCGCGAGAGCAGTACTTC.

The chain links TRBV4-2 to TRBJ2-1, with D possibly being TRBD2 (6 bases). The V end was cut by 3 bases, the J end by 6 bases, with 18 bases between. CDR3 length: 16 amino acids. From germline, CDR1 is LGHNA and CDR2 YNFKEQ. CDR3 protein: CASSHPGGGTGNEQFF. DNA for the CDR3: TGTGCCAGCAGCCACCCCGGCGGCGGGACGGGCAATGAGCAGTTCTTC.

V is TRBV4-3 and J is TRBJ1-4; D gene uncertain. This CDR3 region has 14 residues. Germline V lookup: CDR1 LGHNA, CDR2 YSLEER. The V end was cut by 4 bases, the J end by 7 bases, with 13 bases between. This CDR3 reads CASSPLWPGEKLFF. CDR3 bases: TGCGCCAGCAGCCCCCTTTGGCCAGGTGAAAAACTGTTTTTT.

This chain joins TRBV7-3 and TRBJ2-3; 8 nucleotides line up with TRBD2. V trimming: 4 bases; J trimming: 4 bases; junction bases outside the gene matches: 4. CDR3 size: 14 residues. Germline V gives CDR1 SGHTA, CDR2 FQGTGA. CDR3 bases: TGTGCCAGCAGCTCAACAGCGGGAGCAGATACGCAGTATTTT. Translating it yields CASSSTAGADTQYF. The whole variable domain, remainder taken from reference TRBV7-3 and TRBJ2-3, is GAGVSQTPSNKVTEKGKYVELRCDPISGHTALYWYRQSLGQGPEFLIYFQGTGAADDSGLPNDRFFAVRPEGSVSTLKIQRTERGDSAVYLCASSSTAGADTQYFGPGTRLTVL.

V gene TRBV4-3 combines with J gene TRBJ2-1; TRBD2 matches 8 bases. The CDR3 runs 16 residues. CDR1 and CDR2 (germline): LGHNA, YSLEER. The junction had 8 bases not matched to a gene; V was cut back by 0 bases and J by 7 bases. CDR3 sequence: CASSQDYRGGQNEQFF. CDR3 nucleotide sequence: TGCGCCAGCAGCCAAGATTACCGGGGGGGCCAAAATGAGCAGTTCTTC.

The chain carries TRBV7-8 and TRBJ2-1; D ambiguous. The germline gives CDR1 SGHVS, CDR2 FQNEAQ. V was pared by 3 bases and J by 12 bases, with 12 bases between. The CDR3 contains 12 residues. The CDR3 sequence: CASSFGRSGQFF. For the CDR3, the DNA is TGTGCCAGCAGCTTTGGCCGTTCTGGGCAGTTCTTC.

V is TRBV9 and J is TRBJ2-5; TRBD1 matches at 9 bases. Losses at the gene ends were 2 bases for V and 7 bases for J; bases not matched to a gene: 6. The CDR3 totals 14 residues. CDR1 and CDR2 from the germline V gene are SGDLS and YYNGEE. The CDR3 DNA sequence: TGTGCCAGCAGCGTCCGGACAGGGGAAGGGACCCAGTACTTC. Its protein is CASSVRTGEGTQYF.

The V and J genes are TRBV4-1 and TRBJ1-2; D gene ambiguous. CDR1 and CDR2 from the germline V gene are MGHRA and YSYEKL. Trimming took off 0 bases at V and 4 bases at J, with 12 bases between the two ends. This CDR3 is 15 amino acids long. The CDR3 here is CASSQDRTVAYGYTF. The CDR3 bases are TGCGCCAGCAGCCAAGATCGTACGGTTGCCTATGGCTACACCTTC.

In this sample, this clone turned up once. The V gene is TRBV2, the J gene TRBJ2-5, with 11 positions matching TRBD2. In germline, CDR1 is SNHLY, CDR2 FYNNEI. The CDR3 runs 15 residues. V shed 5 bases and J 1 base; nucleotides not matched to a gene: 3. CDR3 bases: TGTGCCAGCAGTTTCCTAGCGGGAGGCCAAGAGACCCAGTACTTC. This encodes CASSFLAGGQETQYF. Combining the CDR3 with reference TRBV2 and TRBJ2-5 gives the whole variable domain EPEVTQTPSHQVTQMGQEVILRCVPISNHLYFYWYRQILGQKVEFLVSFYNNEISEKSEIFDDQFSVERPDGSNFTLKIRSTKLEDSAMYFCASSFLAGGQETQYFGPGTRLLVL.